What follows describes a single T cell receptor (beta chain). Its antigen is undetermined. How the authors handled the data: Between-group CDR3 differences, defined by clinicopathological status, yielded a distant-metastasis classifier for papillary thyroid cancer. TCRdb reanalyzed the PCR reads via MiXCR. The V and J calls were not made by the authors but by TCRdb's processing. The sample holds about 64,000 clones, 15% to 20% seen once. Thyroid surgery was performed in patients who had received no treatment beforehand. The source of the sample is a study of metastatic and nonmetastatic thyroid tumors. In the study overall: The comparison covered peripheral blood and tumor or nodule tissue in malignant and benign thyroid patients.

Germline V gene data show CDR1 as SGHRS and CDR2 as YFSETQ. The ends were cut back, 3 bases at V and 0 bases at J, with 13 bases in the middle. The CDR3 spans 17 residues. Study conclusions and caveats: Significantly higher TCR beta diversity was reportedly seen in malignant thyroid tumors than benign nodules, in blood and tumor.

The specimen sequenced was blood. The receptor's source is a male donor with papillary thyroid cancer or a benign thyroid nodule (not recorded which). Some clones in this sample may be carry-over from other donors' samples. V usage is TRBV5-1 and J usage is TRBJ2-6; tentative D call: TRBD1 (7 bases). The CDR3 sequence is CASSSPGGTSGANVLTF. The CDR3 DNA sequence: TGCGCCAGCAGCTCTCCAGGGGGGACCTCTGGGGCCAACGTCCTGACTTTC.